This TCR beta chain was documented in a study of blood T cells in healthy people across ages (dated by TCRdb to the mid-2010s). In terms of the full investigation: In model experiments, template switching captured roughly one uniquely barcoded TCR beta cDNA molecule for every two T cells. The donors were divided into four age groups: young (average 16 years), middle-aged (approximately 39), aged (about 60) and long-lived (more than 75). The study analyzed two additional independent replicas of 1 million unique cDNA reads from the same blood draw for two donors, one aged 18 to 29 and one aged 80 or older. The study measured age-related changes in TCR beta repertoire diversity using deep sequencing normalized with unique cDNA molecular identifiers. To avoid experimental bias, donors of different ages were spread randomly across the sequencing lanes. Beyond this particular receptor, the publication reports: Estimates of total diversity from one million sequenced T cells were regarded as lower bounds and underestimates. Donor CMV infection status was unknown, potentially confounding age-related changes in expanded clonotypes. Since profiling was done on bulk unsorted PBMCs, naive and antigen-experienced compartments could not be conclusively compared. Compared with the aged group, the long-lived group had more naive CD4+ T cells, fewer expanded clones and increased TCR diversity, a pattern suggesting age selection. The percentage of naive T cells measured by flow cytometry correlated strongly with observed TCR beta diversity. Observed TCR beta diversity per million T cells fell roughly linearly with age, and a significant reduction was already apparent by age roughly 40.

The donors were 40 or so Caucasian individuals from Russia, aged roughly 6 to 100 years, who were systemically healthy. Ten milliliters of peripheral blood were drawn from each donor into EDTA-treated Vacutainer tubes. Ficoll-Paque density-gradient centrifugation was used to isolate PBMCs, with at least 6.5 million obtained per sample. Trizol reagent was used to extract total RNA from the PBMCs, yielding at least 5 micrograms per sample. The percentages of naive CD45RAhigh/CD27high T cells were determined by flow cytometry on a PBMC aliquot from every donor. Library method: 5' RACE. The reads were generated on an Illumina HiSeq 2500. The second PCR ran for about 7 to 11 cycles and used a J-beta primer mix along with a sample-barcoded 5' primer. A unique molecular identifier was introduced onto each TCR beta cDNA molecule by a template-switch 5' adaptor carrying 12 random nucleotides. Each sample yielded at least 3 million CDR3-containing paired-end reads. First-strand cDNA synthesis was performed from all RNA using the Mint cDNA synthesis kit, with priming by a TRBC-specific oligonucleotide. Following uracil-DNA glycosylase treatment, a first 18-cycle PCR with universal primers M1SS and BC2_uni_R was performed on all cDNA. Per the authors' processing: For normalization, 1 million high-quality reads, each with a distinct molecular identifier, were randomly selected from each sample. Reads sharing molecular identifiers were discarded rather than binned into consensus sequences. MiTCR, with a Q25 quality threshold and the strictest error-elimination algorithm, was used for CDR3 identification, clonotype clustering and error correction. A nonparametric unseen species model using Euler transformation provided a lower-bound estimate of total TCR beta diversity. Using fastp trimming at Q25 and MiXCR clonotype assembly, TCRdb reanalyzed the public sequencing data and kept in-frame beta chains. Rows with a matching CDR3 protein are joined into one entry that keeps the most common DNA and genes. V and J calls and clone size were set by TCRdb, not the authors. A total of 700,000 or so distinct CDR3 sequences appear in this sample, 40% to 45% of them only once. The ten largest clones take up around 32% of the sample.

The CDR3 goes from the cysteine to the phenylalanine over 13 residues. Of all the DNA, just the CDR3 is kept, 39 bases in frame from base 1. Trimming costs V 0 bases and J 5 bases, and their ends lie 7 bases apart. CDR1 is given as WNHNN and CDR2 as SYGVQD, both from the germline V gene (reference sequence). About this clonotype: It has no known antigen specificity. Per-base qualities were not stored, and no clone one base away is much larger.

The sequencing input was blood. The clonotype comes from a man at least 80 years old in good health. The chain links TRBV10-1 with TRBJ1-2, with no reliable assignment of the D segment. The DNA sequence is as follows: TGCGCCAGCAGTGAGTCCAAGGTTTATGGCTACACCTTC. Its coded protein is CASSESKVYGYTF.